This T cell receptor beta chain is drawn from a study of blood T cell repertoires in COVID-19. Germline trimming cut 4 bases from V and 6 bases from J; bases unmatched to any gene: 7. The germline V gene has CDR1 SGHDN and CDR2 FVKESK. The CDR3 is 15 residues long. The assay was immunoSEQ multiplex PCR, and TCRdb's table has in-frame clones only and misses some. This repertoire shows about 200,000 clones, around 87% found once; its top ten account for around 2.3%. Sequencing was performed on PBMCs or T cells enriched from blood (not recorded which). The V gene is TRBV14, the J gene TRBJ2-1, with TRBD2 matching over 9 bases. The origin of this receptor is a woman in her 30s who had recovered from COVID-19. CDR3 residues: CASSPRTSVTNEQFF. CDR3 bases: TGTGCCAGCAGCCCTAGGACTAGCGTTACCAATGAGCAGTTCTTC. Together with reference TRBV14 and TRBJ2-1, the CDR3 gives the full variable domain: EAGVTQFPSHSVIEKGQTVTLRCDPISGHDNLYWYRRVMGKEIKFLLHFVKESKQDESGMPNNRFLAERTGGTYSTLKVQPAELEDSGVYFCASSPRTSVTNEQFFGPGTRLTVL.